This T cell receptor beta chain is drawn from a study of blood T cells in healthy people across ages. Points from the study as a whole: Per million T cells, the diversity of TCR beta decreased roughly linearly as age advanced. PBMCs that were unsorted prevented a conclusive naive versus antigen-experienced comparison. Naive T cell percentage showed a strong correlation with TCR beta diversity.

Together with a sample-barcoded 5' primer, a J-beta primer mix was included in a second PCR lasting about 7 to 11 cycles. One entry per CDR3 protein results from TCRdb running MiXCR on the 5' RACE reads. The profile shows hundreds of thousands of distinct CDR3 sequences, 52% of them singletons. Total RNA, at least 5 micrograms per sample, was extracted from PBMCs. V was trimmed by 4 bases and J by 4 bases, leaving 17 bases between them. This CDR3 has 15 residues. Germline V gene lookup returns CDR1 SGHDN and CDR2 FVKESK. For this clonotype: Its antigen is unknown.

The sequenced material came from blood. The V and J genes are TRBV14 and TRBJ2-7; D perhaps matches TRBD2 (5 bases). The source of this sequence is a man between 60 and 70 years old in good health. DNA of the CDR3: TGTGCCAGCAGCCCCCGGGTAGCGATTACGTACGAGCAGTACTTC. Translated, it gives CASSPRVAITYEQYF.